This section outlines one TCR beta chain sequence together with its context. Libraries were prepared by immunoSEQ multiplex PCR; TCRdb keeps only in-frame clonotypes and omits some of them. The sample consists of roughly 34,000 clones, under 95% of them appearing once. The data originate from a study of PD-1 blockade in classical Hodgkin lymphoma. Time point reported: newly diagnosed, previously untreated cHL patient sample. This sequence originates from a human donor with classical Hodgkin lymphoma. Sequenced material: peripheral blood mononuclear cells (PBMCs).

The CDR3 coding sequence is TGTGCCAGCAGCGCCCAGGGACTTTTCACAAATCAGCCCCAGCATTTT. Amino acids: CASSAQGLFTNQPQHF. The chain employs TRBV7-8 and TRBJ1-5; a possible D gene is TRBD1 (5 bases). The germline CDR1 and CDR2 sequences are SGHVS and FQNEAQ. The CDR3 has 16 amino acids. V was trimmed by 5 bases and J by 4 bases, leaving 18 bases between them. Full variable domain (missing parts from reference TRBV7-8 and TRBJ1-5): GAGVSQSPRYKVAKRGQDVALRCDPISGHVSLFWYQQALGQGPEFLTYFQNEAQLDKSGLPSDRFFAERPEGSVSTLKIQRTQQEDSAVYLCASSAQGLFTNQPQHFGDGTRLSIL.